This T cell receptor beta chain was obtained from a study of OX40 agonist ivuxolimab in advanced cancers. Assay: immunoSEQ multiplex PCR; the TCRdb copy retains only in-frame clones and omits some. The sample consists of under 100,000 clones, approximately 80% of them appearing once. V was clipped by 3 bases and J by 4 bases; unmatched bases: 2. Per the germline V gene, CDR1 is SGHDT and CDR2 is YYEEEE. CDR3 length equals 14 residues. This sample comprised CD4+ or CD8+ T cells sorted from blood, obtained in a trial of the OX40 agonist ivuxolimab. This sequence was found in an adult with an advanced solid tumor such as melanoma, head and neck, liver or kidney cancer. The chain links TRBV5-6 to TRBJ2-3, with 10 bases identical to TRBD1. CDR3 nucleotide sequence: TGTGCCAGCAGCTCCGGGACAGGGGCAGATACGCAGTATTTT. Its translation: CASSSGTGADTQYF. Combining the CDR3 with reference TRBV5-6 and TRBJ2-3 gives the whole variable domain DAGVTQSPTHLIKTRGQQVTLRCSPKSGHDTVSWYQQALGQGPQFIFQYYEEEERQRGNFPDRFSGHQFPNYSSELNVNALLLGDSALYLCASSSGTGADTQYFGPGTRLTVL.